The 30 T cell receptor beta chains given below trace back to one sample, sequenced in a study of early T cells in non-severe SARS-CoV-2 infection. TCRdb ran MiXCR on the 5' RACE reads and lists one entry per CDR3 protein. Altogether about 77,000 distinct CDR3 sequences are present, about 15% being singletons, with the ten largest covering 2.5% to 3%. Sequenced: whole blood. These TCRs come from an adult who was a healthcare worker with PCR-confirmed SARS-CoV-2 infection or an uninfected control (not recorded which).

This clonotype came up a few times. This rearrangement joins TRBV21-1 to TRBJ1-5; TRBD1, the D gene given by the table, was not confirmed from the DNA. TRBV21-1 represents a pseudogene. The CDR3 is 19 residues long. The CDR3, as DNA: TGTGCCAGCAGCAAAGGAGGGACAGGGGGCGAAGAAAGCAATCAGCCCCAGCATTTT. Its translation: CASSKGGTGGEESNQPQHF.

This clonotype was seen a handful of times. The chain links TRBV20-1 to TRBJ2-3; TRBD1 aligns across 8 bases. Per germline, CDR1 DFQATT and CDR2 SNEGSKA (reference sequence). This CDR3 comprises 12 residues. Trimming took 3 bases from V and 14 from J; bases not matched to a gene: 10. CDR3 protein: CSARGMDREAYF. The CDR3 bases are TGCAGTGCTAGGGGGATGGACAGGGAGGCGTATTTT.

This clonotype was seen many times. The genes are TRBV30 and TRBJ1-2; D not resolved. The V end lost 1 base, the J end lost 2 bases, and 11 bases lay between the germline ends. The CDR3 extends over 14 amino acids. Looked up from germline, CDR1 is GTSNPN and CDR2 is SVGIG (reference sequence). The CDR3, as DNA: TGTGCCTGGAGTGAAGGACGTAGAAACTATGGCTACACCTTC. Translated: CAWSEGRRNYGYTF.

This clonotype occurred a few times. CDR3 DNA: TGTGCCAGCAGGCCCCCCAGCCAGAGGTTCGATGAGCAGTTCTTC. It specifies CASRPPSQRFDEQFF. The chain employs TRBV28 and TRBJ2-1; D call uncertain. The germline CDR1 and CDR2 sequences are MDHEN and SYDVKM. Between the trimmed V and J ends, which lost 6 bases and 8 bases, there was a span of 20 bases. The CDR3 has 15 residues.

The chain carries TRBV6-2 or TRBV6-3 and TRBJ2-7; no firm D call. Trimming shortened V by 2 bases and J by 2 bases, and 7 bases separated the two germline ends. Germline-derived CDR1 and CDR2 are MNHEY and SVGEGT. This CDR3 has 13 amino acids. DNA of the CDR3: TGTGCCAGCAGTTACGACAAAACCTACGAGCAGTACTTC. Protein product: CASSYDKTYEQYF.

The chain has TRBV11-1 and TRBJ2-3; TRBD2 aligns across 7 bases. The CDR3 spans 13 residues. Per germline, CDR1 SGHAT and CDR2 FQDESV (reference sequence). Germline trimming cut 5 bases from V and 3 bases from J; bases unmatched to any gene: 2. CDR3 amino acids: CASSSGMTDTQYF. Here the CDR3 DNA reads TGTGCCAGCAGCAGCGGGATGACAGATACGCAGTATTTT.

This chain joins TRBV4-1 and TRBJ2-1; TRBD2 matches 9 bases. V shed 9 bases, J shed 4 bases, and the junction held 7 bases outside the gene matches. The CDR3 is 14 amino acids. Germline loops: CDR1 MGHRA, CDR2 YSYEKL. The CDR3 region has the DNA TGCGCCAGTTCCGGGACTAGCCTATACAATGAGCAGTTCTTC. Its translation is CASSGTSLYNEQFF.

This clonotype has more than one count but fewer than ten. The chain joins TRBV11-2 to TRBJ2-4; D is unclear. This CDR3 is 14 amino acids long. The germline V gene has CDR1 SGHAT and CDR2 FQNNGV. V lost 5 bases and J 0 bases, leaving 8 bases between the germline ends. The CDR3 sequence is CASSPTIAKNIQYF. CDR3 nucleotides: TGTGCCAGCAGCCCTACTATAGCCAAAAACATTCAGTACTTC. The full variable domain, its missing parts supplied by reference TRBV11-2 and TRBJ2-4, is EAGVAQSPRYKIIEKRQSVAFWCNPISGHATLYWYQQILGQGPKLLIQFQNNGVVDDSQLPKDRFSAERLKGVDSTLKIQPAKLEDSAVYLCASSPTIAKNIQYFGAGTRLSVL.

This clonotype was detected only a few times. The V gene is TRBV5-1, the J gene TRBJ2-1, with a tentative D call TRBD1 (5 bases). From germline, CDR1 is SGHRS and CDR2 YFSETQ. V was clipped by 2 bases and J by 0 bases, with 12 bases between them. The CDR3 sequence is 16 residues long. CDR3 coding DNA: TGCGCCAGCAGCTTTGGGCAGGGTTACTCCTACAATGAGCAGTTCTTC. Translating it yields CASSFGQGYSYNEQFF.

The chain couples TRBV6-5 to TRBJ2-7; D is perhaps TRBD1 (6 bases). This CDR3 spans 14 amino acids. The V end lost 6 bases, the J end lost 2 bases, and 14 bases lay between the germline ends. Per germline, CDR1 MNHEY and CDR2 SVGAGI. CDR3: CASRPTGLPYEQYF. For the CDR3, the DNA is TGTGCCAGCAGGCCGACAGGTCTTCCCTACGAGCAGTACTTC.

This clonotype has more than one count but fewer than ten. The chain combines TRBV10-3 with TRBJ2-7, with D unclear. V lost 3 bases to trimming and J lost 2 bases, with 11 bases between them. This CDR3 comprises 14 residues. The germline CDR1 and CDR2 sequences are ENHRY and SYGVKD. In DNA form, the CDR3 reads TGTGCCATCAGTGATCGCGAAGTGACCTACGAGCAGTACTTC. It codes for CAISDREVTYEQYF.

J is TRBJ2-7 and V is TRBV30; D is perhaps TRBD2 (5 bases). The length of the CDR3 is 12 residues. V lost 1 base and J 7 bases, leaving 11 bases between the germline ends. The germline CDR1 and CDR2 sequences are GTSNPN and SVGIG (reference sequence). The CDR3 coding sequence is TGTGCCTGGAGTGATTTCCGAGGGGAGCAGTACTTC. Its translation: CAWSDFRGEQYF.

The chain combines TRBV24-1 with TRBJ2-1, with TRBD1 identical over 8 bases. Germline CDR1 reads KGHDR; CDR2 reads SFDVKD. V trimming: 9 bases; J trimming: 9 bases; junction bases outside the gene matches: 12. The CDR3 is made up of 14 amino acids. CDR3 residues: CATGSGQVASEQFF. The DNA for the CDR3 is TGTGCCACCGGGTCGGGACAGGTAGCTAGTGAGCAGTTCTTC.

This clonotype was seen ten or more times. The CDR3 sequence: CASSLAQGVEQYF. Written as DNA, the CDR3 is TGTGCCAGCAGCTTAGCACAGGGGGTCGAGCAGTACTTC. This rearrangement joins TRBV7-8 to TRBJ2-7, with TRBD1 matching 8 bases. Germline V gene lookup returns CDR1 SGHVS and CDR2 FQNEAQ. The V and J ends lost 0 bases and 6 bases, in that order; junction bases with no gene match: 1. The CDR3 covers 13 residues.

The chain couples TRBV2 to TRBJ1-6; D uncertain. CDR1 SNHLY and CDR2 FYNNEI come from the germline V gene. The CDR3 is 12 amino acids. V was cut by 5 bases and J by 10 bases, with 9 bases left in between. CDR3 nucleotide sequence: TGTGCCAGCAGTAGAATGGCCTCACCCCTCCACTTT. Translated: CASSRMASPLHF.

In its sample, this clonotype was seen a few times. CDR3 nucleotide sequence: TGTGCCAGCAGCGGCCCCAGGGAAAGCTACCCAACGGGGGAGACCCAGTACTTC. Translation gives CASSGPRESYPTGETQYF. The chain carries TRBV5-4 and TRBJ2-5; D is tentatively TRBD1 or TRBD2 (5 bases each). This CDR3 has 18 residues. The germline CDR1 and CDR2 sequences are SGHNT and YYREEE (reference sequence). V lost 4 bases, J lost 5 bases, and 27 bases lay in between.

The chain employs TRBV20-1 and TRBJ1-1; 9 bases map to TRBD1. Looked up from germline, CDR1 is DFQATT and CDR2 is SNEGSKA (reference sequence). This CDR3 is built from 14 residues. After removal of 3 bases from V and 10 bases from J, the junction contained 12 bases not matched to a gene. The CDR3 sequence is CSASDRGAPVGAFF. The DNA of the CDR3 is TGCAGTGCTAGTGACAGGGGGGCGCCTGTAGGAGCTTTCTTT.

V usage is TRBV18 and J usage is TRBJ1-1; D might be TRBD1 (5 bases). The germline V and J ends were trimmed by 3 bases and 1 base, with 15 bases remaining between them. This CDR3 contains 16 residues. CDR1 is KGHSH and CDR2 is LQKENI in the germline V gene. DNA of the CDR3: TGTGCCAGCTCACCCGGCACAGGAAGCGAGAACACTGAAGCTTTCTTT. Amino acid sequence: CASSPGTGSENTEAFF.

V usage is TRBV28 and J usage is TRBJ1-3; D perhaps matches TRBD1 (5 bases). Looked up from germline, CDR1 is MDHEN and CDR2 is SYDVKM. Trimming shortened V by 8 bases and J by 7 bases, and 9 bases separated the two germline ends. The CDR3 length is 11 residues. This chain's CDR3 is CASLGGNTIYF. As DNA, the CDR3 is TGTGCCAGCCTTGGGGGGAACACCATATATTTT.

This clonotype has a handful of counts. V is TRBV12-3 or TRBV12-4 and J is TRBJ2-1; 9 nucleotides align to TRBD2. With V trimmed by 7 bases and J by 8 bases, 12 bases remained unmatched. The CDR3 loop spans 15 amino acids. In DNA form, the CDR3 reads TGTGCCAGCACCTTGCTGGGCGGGAGGGTCGATGAGCAGTTCTTC. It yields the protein CASTLLGGRVDEQFF.

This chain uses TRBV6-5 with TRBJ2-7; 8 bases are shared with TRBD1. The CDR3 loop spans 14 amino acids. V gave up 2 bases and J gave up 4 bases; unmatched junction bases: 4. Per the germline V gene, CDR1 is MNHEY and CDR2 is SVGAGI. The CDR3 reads CASSYGQGRYEQYF. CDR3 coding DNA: TGTGCCAGCAGTTACGGACAGGGTCGATACGAGCAGTACTTC.

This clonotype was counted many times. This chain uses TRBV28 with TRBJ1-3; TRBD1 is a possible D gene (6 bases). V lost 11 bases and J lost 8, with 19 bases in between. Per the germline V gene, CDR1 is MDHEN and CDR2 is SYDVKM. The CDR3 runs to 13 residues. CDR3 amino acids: CAGTRGAGDTIYF. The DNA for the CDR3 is TGTGCCGGCACCCGGGGTGCAGGGGACACCATATATTTT.

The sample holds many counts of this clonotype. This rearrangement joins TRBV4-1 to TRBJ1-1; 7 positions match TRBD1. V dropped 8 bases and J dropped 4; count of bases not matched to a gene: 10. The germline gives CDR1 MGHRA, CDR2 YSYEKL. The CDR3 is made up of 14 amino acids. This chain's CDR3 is CASRPIRGSTEAFF. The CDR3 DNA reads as TGCGCCAGCCGGCCGATCAGGGGGAGCACTGAAGCTTTCTTT.

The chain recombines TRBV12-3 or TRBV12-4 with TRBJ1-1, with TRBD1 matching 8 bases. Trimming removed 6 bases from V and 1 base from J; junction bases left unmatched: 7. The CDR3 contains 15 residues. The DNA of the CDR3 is TGTGCCAGCAGCAACCAGGACAGGGCGAACACTGAAGCTTTCTTT. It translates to CASSNQDRANTEAFF.

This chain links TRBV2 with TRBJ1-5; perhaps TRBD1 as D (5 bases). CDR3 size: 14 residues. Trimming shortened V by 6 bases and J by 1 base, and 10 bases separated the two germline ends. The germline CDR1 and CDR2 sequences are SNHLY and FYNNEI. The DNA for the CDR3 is TGTGCCAGCAGGGGGGTCGGCAGCAATCAGCCCCAGCATTTT. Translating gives CASRGVGSNQPQHF.

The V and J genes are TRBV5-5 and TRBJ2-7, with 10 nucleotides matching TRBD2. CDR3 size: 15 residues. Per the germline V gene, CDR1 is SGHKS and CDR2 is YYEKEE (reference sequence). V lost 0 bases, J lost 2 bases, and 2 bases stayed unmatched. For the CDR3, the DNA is TGTGCCAGCAGCTTGGGGACTAGCGGTACCTACGAGCAGTACTTC. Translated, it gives CASSLGTSGTYEQYF.

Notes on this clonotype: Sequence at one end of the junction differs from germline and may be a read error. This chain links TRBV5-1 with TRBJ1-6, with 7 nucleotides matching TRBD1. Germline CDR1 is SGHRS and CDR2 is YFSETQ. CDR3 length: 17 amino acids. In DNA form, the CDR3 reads TGCGCCAGCAGGGAGAGGTTAACGACAGGGAAGAATTCACCCTTCCACTTT. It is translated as CASRERLTTGKNSPFHF.

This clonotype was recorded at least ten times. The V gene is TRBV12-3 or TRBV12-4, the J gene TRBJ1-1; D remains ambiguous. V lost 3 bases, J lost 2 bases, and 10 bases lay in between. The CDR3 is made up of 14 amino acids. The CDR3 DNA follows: TGTGCCAGCAGTTTTTATGGAGTAAACACTGAAGCTTTCTTT. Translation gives CASSFYGVNTEAFF.

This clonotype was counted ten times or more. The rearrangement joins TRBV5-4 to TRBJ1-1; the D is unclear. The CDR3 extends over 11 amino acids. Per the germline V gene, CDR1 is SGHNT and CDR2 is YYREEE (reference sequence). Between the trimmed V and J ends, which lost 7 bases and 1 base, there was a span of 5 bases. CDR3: CASGRNTEAFF. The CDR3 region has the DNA TGTGCCAGCGGGAGGAACACTGAAGCTTTCTTT.

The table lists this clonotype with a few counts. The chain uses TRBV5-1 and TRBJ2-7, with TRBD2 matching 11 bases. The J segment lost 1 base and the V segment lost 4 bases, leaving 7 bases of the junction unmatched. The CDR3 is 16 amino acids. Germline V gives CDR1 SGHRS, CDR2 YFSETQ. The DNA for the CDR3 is TGCGCCAGCAGCCGCCAAGGGACTAGCGGTTCCTACGAGCAGTACTTC. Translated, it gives CASSRQGTSGSYEQYF.